The clone carrying this T cell receptor beta chain was observed at least ten times. The CDR3 has 14 residues. Germline V gene data show CDR1 as SEHNR and CDR2 as FQNEAQ (reference sequence). J lost 5 bases, V lost 4 bases, and 7 bases had no gene match. One entry per CDR3 protein, called by TCRdb with MiXCR from the 5' RACE reads. The profile shows roughly 26,000 distinct CDR3 sequences, roughly 6% of them singletons. This entry belongs to a study of spatial heterogeneity in lung cancer. This sample's time point: blood at routine non-recurrence follow-up after resection. Whole RNA, which was extracted from tumor, nontumor lung tissue or frozen PBMC, was sequenced without any cell sorting.

The material sequenced was PBMCs, taken at follow-up. The chain links TRBV7-9 to TRBJ2-5, with 7 bases lining up with TRBD1. This sequence was found in a male donor with early-stage non-small cell lung cancer. CDR3 region: CASSYLQGRETQYF. The CDR3 DNA sequence: TGTGCCAGCAGCTATTTACAGGGGCGGGAGACCCAGTACTTC.